This T cell receptor (beta chain) was obtained from a study of OX40 agonist ivuxolimab in advanced cancers. About the research overall: In this trial design, patients received ivuxolimab intravenously at 0.01 to 10 mg/kg every 2 weeks.

Libraries were prepared by immunoSEQ multiplex PCR; TCRdb keeps only in-frame clonotypes and omits some of them. This sample has around 7,000 clones; around three quarters occur once, and the top ten carry about 19%. The J segment lost 1 base and the V segment lost 8 bases, leaving 1 base of the junction unmatched. The length of the CDR3 is 14 residues. From germline, CDR1 is MNHNS and CDR2 SASEGT. Systemic immunosuppression or autoimmune disease history was grounds to exclude patients. The sequences come from CD4+ or CD8+ T cells sorted from blood, collected in a trial of the OX40 agonist ivuxolimab. The chain has TRBV6-1 and TRBJ1-4, with TRBD1 matching 10 bases. The origin of this receptor is an adult with an advanced solid tumor such as melanoma, head and neck, liver or kidney cancer. CDR3 sequence: CASRDRGTNEKLFF. The DNA for the CDR3 is TGTGCCAGCCGGGACAGGGGAACTAATGAAAAACTGTTTTTT.